Presented here are 15 T cell receptor beta chains from one specimen sequenced in a study of T cell changes during pregnancy in multiple sclerosis. TCRdb keeps only in-frame clones here, not all; method: immunoSEQ multiplex PCR. Of over 40,000 clones listed, around 90% were seen once; the top ten hold about 4.7%. The material was peripheral blood, obtained in the second trimester of pregnancy. The receptors were sampled from a female donor in good health, enrolled as a control in a pregnancy study.

In its sample, this clone was seen a few times. This chain uses TRBV11-1 with TRBJ2-3, with 14 bases aligning to TRBD2. This CDR3 is 18 amino acids long. Germline CDR1 is SGHAT and CDR2 is FQDESV (reference sequence). Unmatched junction bases numbered 8, after V lost 2 bases and J lost 4 bases. In DNA, the CDR3 is TGTGCCAGCAGCTTAATTCGACTAGCGGGAGGGCCGGCAGATACGCAGTATTTT. It is translated as CASSLIRLAGGPADTQYF.

This clone came up once. V gene TRBV4-1 combines with J gene TRBJ2-7; D is unresolved. Between the trimmed V and J ends, which lost 1 base and 2 bases, there was a span of 12 bases. There are 15 residues in the CDR3. Per germline, CDR1 MGHRA and CDR2 YSYEKL. CDR3 sequence: CASSQGLAAPYEQYF. The CDR3 DNA reads as TGCGCCAGCAGCCAAGGCTTAGCTGCCCCCTACGAGCAGTACTTC.

The chain couples TRBV18 to TRBJ2-5, with 9 bases aligning to TRBD1. Germline trimming cut 3 bases from V and 4 bases from J; bases unmatched to any gene: 6. Germline loops: CDR1 KGHSH, CDR2 LQKENI. This CDR3 region has 15 residues. CDR3 sequence (DNA): TGTGCCAGCTCACCCGGAACAGGGGGCCCAGAGACCCAGTACTTC. It encodes CASSPGTGGPETQYF. The full variable domain, in which reference TRBV18 and TRBJ2-5 provide the parts outside the CDR3, is NAGVMQNPRHLVRRRGQEARLRCSPMKGHSHVYWYRQLPEEGLKFMVYLQKENIIDESGMPKERFSAEFPKEGPSILRIQQVVRGDSAAYFCASSPGTGGPETQYFGPGTRLLVL.

V is TRBV19 and J is TRBJ2-1, with 9 bases matching TRBD2. The CDR3 covers 18 residues. Looked up from germline, CDR1 is LNHDA and CDR2 is SQIVND (reference sequence). The V segment lost 3 bases and the J segment 4 bases; nucleotides outside the gene matches: 13. The CDR3 loop reads CASSIRAASGTRYNEQFF. DNA of the CDR3: TGTGCCAGTAGTATTAGGGCGGCTAGCGGGACCAGGTACAATGAGCAGTTCTTC. The variable domain in full, completed from reference TRBV19 and TRBJ2-1, reads DGGITQSPKYLFRKEGQNVTLSCEQNLNHDAMYWYRQDPGQGLRLIYYSQIVNDFQKGDIAEGYSVSREKKESFPLTVTSAQKNPTAFYLCASSIRAASGTRYNEQFFGPGTRLTVL.

This chain connects TRBV28 to TRBJ2-1, with a tentative D call TRBD1 (6 bases). Germline values: CDR1 MDHEN, CDR2 SYDVKM. The CDR3 is 13 residues long. Trimming took 6 bases from V and 7 from J, leaving 13 bases between them. The CDR3 loop reads CASSRPTGNEQFF. As DNA, the CDR3 is TGTGCCAGCAGCAGACCTACAGGGAATGAGCAGTTCTTC. Combining the CDR3 with reference TRBV28 and TRBJ2-1 gives the whole variable domain DVKVTQSSRYLVKRTGEKVFLECVQDMDHENMFWYRQDPGLGLRLIYFSYDVKMKEKGDIPEGYSVSREKKERFSLILESASTNQTSMYLCASSRPTGNEQFFGPGTRLTVL.

The gene calls are TRBV6-4 and TRBJ2-1; D unclear. The length of the CDR3 is 14 residues. V was trimmed by 1 base and J by 5 bases, leaving 9 bases between them. Per the germline V gene, CDR1 is MRHNA and CDR2 is SNTAGT. The chain's CDR3 is CASSDFLGNNEQFF. Here the CDR3 DNA reads TGTGCCAGCAGTGACTTTCTAGGCAACAATGAGCAGTTCTTC.

The V call is TRBV11-2, the J call TRBJ1-6; D is undetermined. Trimming took off 0 bases at V and 6 bases at J, with 12 bases between the two ends. Per germline, CDR1 SGHAT and CDR2 FQNNGV. CDR3 length: 16 residues. This CDR3 is CASSLDWNSPNSPLHF. The CDR3 DNA is TGTGCCAGCAGCTTAGATTGGAACAGCCCTAATTCACCCCTCCACTTT.

The chain uses TRBV2 and TRBJ2-7; a weak D match, TRBD2 (5 bases). The CDR3 contains 12 residues. Trimming took off 4 bases at V and 6 bases at J, with 10 bases between the two ends. Germline V gene sequence: CDR1 SNHLY, CDR2 FYNNEI. The DNA for the CDR3 is TGTGCCAGCAGTGTTGGGAGTAGCGAGCAGTACTTC. Translating gives CASSVGSSEQYF.

V usage is TRBV29-1 and J usage is TRBJ2-6; D remains unclear. V lost 5 bases and J lost 0, with 11 bases in between. The CDR3 loop spans 15 amino acids. CDR1 and CDR2 (germline): SQVTM, ANQGSEA. CDR3 residues: CSVTEQSSGANVLTF. CDR3 DNA: TGCAGCGTTACCGAACAGAGCTCTGGGGCCAACGTCCTGACTTTC.

Only one count was recorded for this clone. V usage is TRBV2 and J usage is TRBJ1-4; 7 bases fit TRBD1. This CDR3 has 16 amino acids. Germline lookup yields CDR1 SNHLY and CDR2 FYNNEI. The V and J ends lost 2 bases and 3 bases, in that order; junction bases with no gene match: 6. Written as DNA, the CDR3 is TGTGCCAGCAGTGAATCACAGGGGAGCGCTAATGAAAAACTGTTTTTT. This translates into CASSESQGSANEKLFF. The full variable domain, in which reference TRBV2 and TRBJ1-4 provide the parts outside the CDR3, is EPEVTQTPSHQVTQMGQEVILRCVPISNHLYFYWYRQILGQKVEFLVSFYNNEISEKSEIFDDQFSVERPDGSNFTLKIRSTKLEDSAMYFCASSESQGSANEKLFFGSGTQLSVL.

This rearrangement joins TRBV6-1 to TRBJ2-7; unclear D gene. The V gene's germline CDR1 is MNHNS and CDR2 SASEGT. Deletions cut 0 bases from V and 1 base from J, with 13 bases between. This CDR3 spans 16 amino acids. The CDR3 loop reads CASSEAKRMRSYEQYF. CDR3 nucleotide sequence: TGTGCCAGCAGTGAAGCAAAACGGATGAGGTCCTACGAGCAGTACTTC.

V usage is TRBV6-5 and J usage is TRBJ2-5, with 9 bases fitting TRBD2. CDR3 length: 16 residues. In germline, CDR1 is MNHEY, CDR2 SVGAGI. V dropped 2 bases and J dropped 4; count of bases not matched to a gene: 8. Here the CDR3 reads CASSYGTLAGRETQYF. The CDR3 nucleotides read TGTGCCAGCAGTTACGGTACCCTAGCGGGGCGAGAGACCCAGTACTTC.

The CDR3 DNA reads TGTGCCAGCAGCGGCATGGGCAGGGACTCGGATGGCTACACCTTC. Its protein is CASSGMGRDSDGYTF. V and J are TRBV7-6 and TRBJ1-2; D perhaps matches TRBD1 (5 bases). V lost 5 bases, J lost 6 bases, and 19 bases lay in between. Per the germline V gene, CDR1 is SGHVS and CDR2 is FNYEAQ. This CDR3 is 15 amino acids long.

The V and J genes are TRBV11-2 and TRBJ1-3; perhaps TRBD1 as D (6 bases). CDR1 is SGHAT, CDR2 FQNNGV, per germline. Trimming stripped 0 bases from V and 8 bases from J, with 11 bases between. CDR3 length: 14 amino acids. As DNA, the CDR3 is TGTGCCAGCAGCTTAGAGGCAGGGGTCCACACCATATATTTT. Translating it yields CASSLEAGVHTIYF.

The chain has TRBV5-3 and TRBJ1-6; 9 bases map to TRBD1. TRBV5-3 is recorded as an ORF, its role being uncertain. V gave up 1 base and J gave up 7 bases; unmatched junction bases: 6. The CDR3 runs to 16 residues. The chain's CDR3 is CARSLPGQGVNSPLHF. CDR3 in DNA: TGTGCCAGAAGCTTGCCGGGACAGGGAGTGAATTCACCCCTCCACTTT.